The next 19 T cell receptor beta chains were all read from a single sample in a study of blood T cells in healthy people across ages (dated by TCRdb to between 2014 and 2017). To prepare the library, 5' RACE was applied. The run used an Illumina HiSeq 2500. A second PCR of about 6 to 12 cycles was run with a J-beta primer mix and a sample-barcoded 5' primer. The raw public reads went through TCRdb reprocessing: fastp at Q25, MiXCR clone calling, in-frame beta chains kept. Every CDR3 protein is listed once, alongside the most common genes and DNA of its rows. In this sample the table shows 700,000 to 850,000 distinct CDR3 sequences, roughly 34% of which occur a single time. The ten largest clones take up under 15% of the sample. The material sequenced was blood. These TCRs come from a young man in good health.

The chain combines TRBV20-1 with TRBJ1-2; no firm D call. V lost 6 bases and J 0 bases, leaving 11 bases between the germline ends. Germline V gene sequence: CDR1 DFQATT, CDR2 SNEGSKA (reference sequence). This CDR3 has 13 amino acids. CDR3 sequence: CSATSRTNYGYTF. In nucleotides, the CDR3 is TGCAGTGCAACAAGTAGAACTAACTATGGCTACACCTTC.

The V call is TRBV10-3, the J call TRBJ2-1; 7 bases fit TRBD2. From germline, CDR1 is ENHRY and CDR2 SYGVKD. Losses at the gene ends were 5 bases for V and 1 base for J; bases not matched to a gene: 11. The CDR3 consists of 17 residues. The CDR3 coding sequence is TGTGCCATCAGTCCCCGGGGAGGGGTCCTTTCCTACAATGAGCAGTTCTTC. This codes for CAISPRGGVLSYNEQFF.

There are a few counts of this clonotype. The V gene is TRBV7-9, the J gene TRBJ1-4, with D unclear. Trimming took 3 bases from V and 7 from J, leaving 12 bases between them. The CDR3 has 14 residues. Germline values: CDR1 SEHNR, CDR2 FQNEAQ (reference sequence). The CDR3 coding sequence is TGTGCCAGCAGCTTCAAGGGTTTGGGTGAAAAACTGTTTTTT. It encodes CASSFKGLGEKLFF.

This clonotype was counted between two and nine times. The genes are TRBV20-1 and TRBJ1-5, with D possibly matching TRBD1 (5 bases). Germline CDR1 is DFQATT and CDR2 is SNEGSKA (reference sequence). CDR3 size: 13 residues. Deletions cut 2 bases from V and 4 bases from J, with 9 bases between. The CDR3 DNA follows: TGCAGTGCTAGATCGGCAGGGAATCAGCCCCAGCATTTT. This codes for CSARSAGNQPQHF.

The V gene is TRBV5-1, the J gene TRBJ2-3; D might be TRBD1 (6 bases). With 4 bases removed from V and 1 base from J, the gap between germline ends came to 10 bases. This CDR3 has 14 residues. In germline, CDR1 is SGHRS, CDR2 YFSETQ. The CDR3 nucleotides read TGCGCCAGCAGCCCTCACAGGGGCACAGATACGCAGTATTTT. Translated, it gives CASSPHRGTDTQYF.

In this sample, this clonotype turned up many times. The V and J genes are TRBV12-3 or TRBV12-4 and TRBJ1-2; 7 nucleotides align to TRBD1. This CDR3 is 16 amino acids long. With 7 bases clipped from V and 3 bases from J, the junction kept 14 bases outside the gene matches. In nucleotides, the CDR3 is TGTGCCAGCACCGCCCAGGGGGGTTCGAAGGACTATGGCTACACCTTC. Translating gives CASTAQGGSKDYGYTF.

The rearrangement joins TRBV5-6 to TRBJ2-5; D gene unclear. CDR3 length: 14 amino acids. Germline V gives CDR1 SGHDT, CDR2 YYEEEE. The ends were cut back, 0 bases at V and 1 base at J, with 7 bases in the middle. CDR3 sequence: CASSLAGFQETQYF. CDR3 coding DNA: TGTGCCAGCAGCTTGGCCGGATTCCAAGAGACCCAGTACTTC. The whole variable domain, filled in from reference TRBV5-6 and TRBJ2-5, reads DAGVTQSPTHLIKTRGQQVTLRCSPKSGHDTVSWYQQALGQGPQFIFQYYEEEERQRGNFPDRFSGHQFPNYSSELNVNALLLGDSALYLCASSLAGFQETQYFGPGTRLLVL.

The J gene is TRBJ1-2, the V gene TRBV2, with D maybe TRBD1 (6 bases). Trimming left V 4 bases short and J 8 bases short, with 11 bases between. This CDR3 is 12 amino acids long. Germline-derived CDR1 and CDR2 are SNHLY and FYNNEI. DNA of the CDR3: TGTGCCAGCAGTGGACCAGGGGACGGCTACACCTTC. This codes for CASSGPGDGYTF.

The rearrangement joins TRBV3-1 to TRBJ1-6; D gene unclear. Per the germline V gene, CDR1 is LGHDT and CDR2 is YNNKEL (reference sequence). The CDR3 contains 14 residues. Trimming pared 4 bases from V and 7 bases from J, leaving 11 bases between. The CDR3 loop is CASSPSRINSPLHF. In DNA, the CDR3 is TGTGCCAGCAGCCCGTCACGAATAAATTCACCCCTCCACTTT.

This clonotype was found a few times. This chain links TRBV12-3 or TRBV12-4 with TRBJ2-6; no clear D. V lost 0 bases and J 0 bases, leaving 6 bases between the germline ends. CDR3 length equals 16 residues. The CDR3 nucleotides read TGTGCCAGCAGTTTAGCGCTCAGCTCTGGGGCCAACGTCCTGACTTTC. Translated, it gives CASSLALSSGANVLTF.

On this clonotype: This could be a read error, since a much larger clone is one nucleotide away. The V and J genes are TRBV12-3 or TRBV12-4 and TRBJ1-1; D call uncertain. V lost 3 bases to trimming and J lost 12 bases, with 11 bases between them. The CDR3 covers 11 residues. DNA for the CDR3: TGTGCCAGCAGTTTGGGTCCTCGGACTTTCTTT. Amino acid sequence: CASSLGPRTFF.

This chain joins TRBV4-3 and TRBJ2-7; weak D call: TRBD1 (6 bases). From germline, CDR1 is LGHNA and CDR2 YSLEER. The CDR3 is 15 amino acids. Trimming took 2 bases from V and 3 from J, leaving 14 bases between them. The DNA for the CDR3 is TGCGCCAGCAGCCAACGCCGGGACACCTACTACGAGCAGTACTTC. As protein: CASSQRRDTYYEQYF.

V gene TRBV20-1 combines with J gene TRBJ2-1; D unclear. Germline lookup yields CDR1 DFQATT and CDR2 SNEGSKA (reference sequence). This CDR3 is built from 15 residues. The germline V and J ends were trimmed by 6 bases and 10 bases, with 25 bases remaining between them. The chain's CDR3 is CSAPHMIISPVEQFF. Written as DNA, the CDR3 is TGCAGTGCCCCTCACATGATCATATCGCCGGTAGAGCAGTTCTTC.

This chain connects TRBV25-1 to TRBJ1-6, with D uncertain. CDR1 MGHDK and CDR2 SYGVNS come from the germline V gene. The V end was cut by 2 bases, the J end by 5 bases, with 7 bases between. The CDR3 sequence is 14 residues long. The CDR3 loop reads CASSERVDNSPLHF. CDR3 coding DNA: TGTGCCAGCAGTGAACGCGTGGATAATTCACCCCTCCACTTT.

In this sample, this clonotype turned up a few times. The CDR3 DNA sequence: TGTGCCAGCAGCGTAGCGCCTGAAGAGACCCAGTACTTC. Residues: CASSVAPEETQYF. V is TRBV9 and J is TRBJ2-5; D call uncertain. The CDR3 covers 13 residues. Germline V gives CDR1 SGDLS, CDR2 YYNGEE. V lost 0 bases to trimming and J lost 3 bases, with 6 bases between them. The full variable domain, with the rest looked up from reference TRBV9 and TRBJ2-5, is DSGVTQTPKHLITATGQRVTLRCSPRSGDLSVYWYQQSLDQGLQFLIQYYNGEERAKGNILERFSAQQFPDLHSELNLSSLELGDSALYFCASSVAPEETQYFGPGTRLLVL.

This clonotype was seen only once. This chain connects TRBV7-3 to TRBJ2-2; the D gene is possibly TRBD1 (6 bases). Germline lookup yields CDR1 SGHTA and CDR2 FQGTGA. V shed 5 bases and J shed 0 bases, with 13 bases lying between them. CDR3 length: 16 residues. In DNA form, the CDR3 reads TGTGCCAGCAGCGCCACCGGGACAACGAACACCGGGGAGCTGTTTTTT. Translating it yields CASSATGTTNTGELFF.

The chain joins TRBV7-2 to TRBJ1-1; 10 bases map to TRBD1. CDR3 size: 17 residues. Per the germline V gene, CDR1 is SGHTA and CDR2 is FQGNSA. Trimming took 1 base from V and 6 from J; bases not matched to a gene: 11. In DNA, the CDR3 is TGTGCCAGCAGCTTAGGTCGAGGGACAGGGGTTCAGGCTGAAGCTTTCTTT. As protein: CASSLGRGTGVQAEAFF.

The table lists this clonotype with many counts. The chain carries TRBV5-1 and TRBJ2-7; 8 bases match TRBD1. Losses at the gene ends were 4 bases for V and 1 base for J; bases not matched to a gene: 10. The germline V gene has CDR1 SGHRS and CDR2 YFSETQ. This CDR3 is 16 amino acids long. Here the CDR3 reads CASSPNYQGASYEQYF. The CDR3 DNA is TGCGCCAGCAGCCCTAATTACCAGGGGGCTTCCTACGAGCAGTACTTC.

V gene TRBV12-3 or TRBV12-4 combines with J gene TRBJ1-2, with D tentatively TRBD1 (6 bases). The CDR3 covers 13 residues. V lost 6 bases and J 3 bases, leaving 11 bases between the germline ends. The CDR3: CASSQPGDYGYTF. Written as DNA, the CDR3 is TGTGCCAGCAGCCAGCCAGGGGACTATGGCTACACCTTC.